A single sample gave rise to the 30 T cell receptor beta chains below, sequenced in a study of blood T cell repertoires in COVID-19. TCRdb keeps only in-frame clones here, not all; method: immunoSEQ multiplex PCR. The sample lists around 340,000 clones, approximately 86% seen once, with around 4.5% in the top ten. Sample: PBMCs or T cells enriched from blood (not recorded which). These receptors originate from a woman aged 40 to 55 with acute COVID-19.

The J gene is TRBJ2-3, the V gene TRBV29-1; D not resolved. This CDR3 spans 14 amino acids. The germline V gene has CDR1 SQVTM and CDR2 ANQGSEA. The V end lost 4 bases, the J end lost 0 bases, and 11 bases lay between the germline ends. The CDR3 coding sequence is TGCAGCGTTGTGTTCCCAGTTAGCACAGATACGCAGTATTTT. Its translation: CSVVFPVSTDTQYF.

The chain employs TRBV7-9 and TRBJ1-1, with TRBD1 as a possible D gene (6 bases). The V and J ends lost 5 bases and 4 bases respectively, with 14 bases between them. The germline V gene encodes CDR1 SEHNR and CDR2 FQNEAQ (reference sequence). The CDR3 consists of 14 residues. The CDR3 is CASSTEQGPTEAFF. Written as DNA, the CDR3 is TGTGCCAGCAGCACCGAACAGGGACCCACTGAAGCTTTCTTT. The whole variable domain, filled in from reference TRBV7-9 and TRBJ1-1, reads DTGVSQNPRHKITKRGQNVTFRCDPISEHNRLYWYRQTLGQGPEFLTYFQNEAQLEKSRLLSDRFSAERPKGSFSTLEIQRTEQGDSAMYLCASSTEQGPTEAFFGQGTRLTVV.

The rearrangement uses TRBV18 and TRBJ1-1, with D hard to call. The V end lost 1 base, the J end lost 1 base, and 10 bases lay between the germline ends. Germline V gene lookup returns CDR1 KGHSH and CDR2 LQKENI. CDR3 length: 15 residues. CDR3 amino acids: CASSPQTTGNTEAFF. CDR3 DNA: TGTGCCAGCTCACCACAAACAACGGGGAACACTGAAGCTTTCTTT.

J is TRBJ1-4 and V is TRBV7-9; D might be TRBD1 (6 bases). Looked up from germline, CDR1 is SEHNR and CDR2 is FQNEAQ (reference sequence). CDR3 size: 15 residues. Trimming cost V 1 base and J 5 bases, with 11 bases left between them. The CDR3 loop is CASSLVQGTNEKLFF. The CDR3 region has the DNA TGTGCCAGCAGCTTAGTCCAGGGGACGAATGAAAAACTGTTTTTT.

This clone appeared a few times. The CDR3 reads CASRGTGRWNTEAFF. The CDR3, as DNA: TGTGCCAGTAGGGGGACAGGGCGGTGGAACACTGAAGCTTTCTTT. The chain links TRBV19 to TRBJ1-1; 9 bases are shared with TRBD1. V lost 6 bases to trimming and J lost 1 base; unmatched junction nucleotides: 6. This CDR3 is built from 15 residues. CDR1 and CDR2 (germline): LNHDA, SQIVND (reference sequence).

The chain recombines TRBV27 with TRBJ1-6, with a possible D match to TRBD1 (6 bases). The CDR3 length is 16 residues. The germline V gene encodes CDR1 MNHEY and CDR2 SMNVEV (reference sequence). The germline V and J ends were trimmed by 3 bases and 7 bases, with 16 bases remaining between them. The CDR3 region has the DNA TGTGCCAGCAGTTTGGGCCAGGGGAGAGGAAATTCACCCCTCCACTTT. It codes for CASSLGQGRGNSPLHF.

The chain is built from TRBV25-1 and TRBJ2-3, with D uncertain. The CDR3 spans 14 residues. Germline CDR1 MGHDK, CDR2 SYGVNS. V was clipped by 5 bases and J by 3 bases, with 12 bases between them. CDR3 bases: TGTGCCAGCAGTCAAGTGGCAGGTACAGATACGCAGTATTTT. It codes for CASSQVAGTDTQYF. The full variable domain, in which reference TRBV25-1 and TRBJ2-3 provide the parts outside the CDR3, is EADIYQTPRYLVIGTGKKITLECSQTMGHDKMYWYQQDPGMELHLIHYSYGVNSTEKGDLSSESTVSRIRTEHFPLTLESARPSHTSQYLCASSQVAGTDTQYFGPGTRLTVL.

The chain joins TRBV19 to TRBJ2-1; 9 bases agree with TRBD1. V lost 6 bases and J lost 3; bases outside the gene matches: 6. The CDR3 extends over 15 amino acids. Germline values: CDR1 LNHDA, CDR2 SQIVND (reference sequence). The CDR3 reads CASSRQGGIYNEQFF. In nucleotides, the CDR3 is TGTGCCAGTAGCCGACAGGGGGGCATCTACAATGAGCAGTTCTTC.

The sample holds one count of this clone. The V gene is TRBV3-1 (or the pseudogene TRBV3-2), the J gene TRBJ2-3, with 12 bases matching TRBD2. Germline values: CDR1 LGHDT, CDR2 YNNKEL (reference sequence). This CDR3 comprises 16 residues. J gave up 5 bases and V 4 bases, and 7 bases lay outside the gene matches. The CDR3 protein is CASSRASGGEKDTQYF. The CDR3 bases are TGTGCCAGCAGCCGGGCTAGCGGGGGGGAAAAAGATACGCAGTATTTT.

The chain is built from TRBV6-5 and TRBJ2-7, with 8 bases matching TRBD1. Germline trimming cut 5 bases from V and 7 bases from J; bases unmatched to any gene: 10. Germline V lookup: CDR1 MNHEY, CDR2 SVGAGI. This CDR3 is 14 amino acids long. This chain's CDR3 is CASSPRQGTGEQYF. CDR3 nucleotides: TGTGCCAGCAGTCCAAGACAGGGGACGGGAGAGCAGTACTTC.

This clone has a handful of counts. The chain joins TRBV7-2 to TRBJ1-6; D is undetermined. The length of the CDR3 is 17 residues. V was clipped by 2 bases and J by 2 bases, with 13 bases between them. Germline V gives CDR1 SGHTA, CDR2 FQGNSA. Here the CDR3 DNA reads TGTGCCAGCAGCTTACAGGTCCTACAGACCTATAATTCACCCCTCCACTTT. As protein: CASSLQVLQTYNSPLHF. Full variable domain (remainder filled in from reference TRBV7-2 and TRBJ1-6): GAGVSQSPSNKVTEKGKDVELRCDPISGHTALYWYRQSLGQGLEFLIYFQGNSAPDKSGLPSDRFSAERTGGSVSTLTIQRTQQEDSAVYLCASSLQVLQTYNSPLHFGNGTRLTVT.

The chain recombines TRBV19 with TRBJ2-7; TRBD2 aligns across 10 bases. This CDR3 has 18 residues. J lost 2 bases, V lost 4 bases, and 14 bases had no gene match. From germline, CDR1 is LNHDA and CDR2 SQIVND (reference sequence). CDR3: CASSTILRGLASPYEQYF. CDR3 DNA sequence: TGTGCCAGTAGTACCATATTGCGGGGACTAGCGAGTCCCTACGAGCAGTACTTC. Supplemented by reference TRBV19 and TRBJ2-7, the full variable domain reads DGGITQSPKYLFRKEGQNVTLSCEQNLNHDAMYWYRQDPGQGLRLIYYSQIVNDFQKGDIAEGYSVSREKKESFPLTVTSAQKNPTAFYLCASSTILRGLASPYEQYFGPGTRLTVT.

This clone was seen at least ten times. V gene TRBV19 combines with J gene TRBJ1-5; D gene ambiguous. Trimming left V 3 bases short and J 3 bases short, with 9 bases between. Looked up from germline, CDR1 is LNHDA and CDR2 is SQIVND (reference sequence). The CDR3 runs to 14 residues. The CDR3 protein is CASSMEQYNQPQHF. CDR3 nucleotide sequence: TGTGCCAGTAGTATGGAACAGTACAATCAGCCCCAGCATTTT.

The V and J genes are TRBV5-4 and TRBJ1-2; D unclear. Germline lookup yields CDR1 SGHNT and CDR2 YYREEE (reference sequence). The CDR3 consists of 13 residues. Trimming cost V 1 base and J 8 bases, with 12 bases left between them. Here the CDR3 reads CASSLRHTGGYTF. As DNA, the CDR3 is TGTGCCAGCAGCTTGCGACACACCGGCGGCTACACCTTC.

This clone was observed a single time. V gene TRBV9 combines with J gene TRBJ1-4, with D uncertain. The CDR3 runs 15 residues. Germline V gives CDR1 SGDLS, CDR2 YYNGEE. Between the trimmed V and J ends, which lost 4 bases and 7 bases, there was a span of 17 bases. The chain's CDR3 is CASSRETGRSEKLFF. CDR3 nucleotide sequence: TGTGCCAGCAGCCGGGAAACGGGAAGGAGTGAAAAACTGTTTTTT.

The count of this clone is one. J is TRBJ1-5 and V is TRBV7-2, with 7 bases aligning to TRBD1. Germline trimming cut 5 bases from V and 7 bases from J; bases unmatched to any gene: 5. The CDR3 covers 13 residues. From germline, CDR1 is SGHTA and CDR2 FQGNSA. DNA for the CDR3: TGTGCCAGCAGCCCCGGGACAGTACAGCCCCAGCATTTT. Its protein product is CASSPGTVQPQHF.

The V and J genes are TRBV7-2 and TRBJ2-5; 9 nucleotides align to TRBD1. The CDR3 runs 15 residues. V lost 5 bases, J lost 4 bases, and 8 bases stayed unmatched. Per the germline V gene, CDR1 is SGHTA and CDR2 is FQGNSA. The CDR3 spells CASSPTGGAGETQYF. The DNA of the CDR3 is TGTGCCAGCAGCCCCACAGGGGGCGCTGGAGAGACCCAGTACTTC.

Comment on this clone: Other DNA sequences in this sample translate to the same CDR3. The chain employs TRBV3-1 (or the pseudogene TRBV3-2) and TRBJ1-2, with unresolved D. The CDR3 length is 13 residues. V was shortened by 1 base and J by 2 bases, with 5 bases between the two germline ends. Germline CDR1 is LGHDT and CDR2 is YNNKEL (reference sequence). CDR3 coding DNA: TGTGCCAGCAGCCAAGGTCCGAACTATGGCTACACCTTC. This codes for CASSQGPNYGYTF.

The gene calls are TRBV12-3 or TRBV12-4 and TRBJ2-1; 9 bases are shared with TRBD1. Unmatched junction bases numbered 4, after V lost 6 bases and J lost 7 bases. The CDR3 runs 13 residues. CDR3 DNA: TGTGCCAGCAGCCGGGACAGGGTGAATGAGCAGTTCTTC. It specifies CASSRDRVNEQFF.

This clone appeared a few times. This sequence joins TRBV19 and TRBJ2-3; maybe TRBD1 (5 bases). Looked up from germline, CDR1 is LNHDA and CDR2 is SQIVND (reference sequence). V lost 5 bases and J lost 2, with 14 bases in between. The CDR3 extends over 15 amino acids. The chain's CDR3 is CASSPTGVTTDTQYF. CDR3 in DNA: TGTGCCAGTAGTCCTACAGGAGTAACCACAGATACGCAGTATTTT.

This clone was found once. The chain combines TRBV3-1 (or the pseudogene TRBV3-2) with TRBJ1-4, with D perhaps matching TRBD1 (5 bases). V was cut by 2 bases and J by 8 bases, with 21 bases left in between. The CDR3 runs to 17 residues. CDR1 and CDR2 from the germline V gene are LGHDT and YNNKEL (reference sequence). CDR3 residues: CASSQKADLRAPEKLFF. CDR3 in DNA: TGTGCCAGCAGCCAAAAGGCGGACCTCAGGGCTCCCGAAAAACTGTTTTTT.

About this clone: Other DNA sequences in this sample translate to the same CDR3. The rearrangement joins TRBV29-1 to TRBJ1-1; TRBD1 matches at 8 bases. The CDR3 contains 13 residues. Germline CDR1 is SQVTM and CDR2 is ANQGSEA. J gave up 1 base and V 6 bases, and 4 bases lay outside the gene matches. CDR3 nucleotide sequence: TGCAGCGTCGGAGACAGGGGGAACACTGAAGCTTTCTTT. Translated, it gives CSVGDRGNTEAFF.

The V and J genes are TRBV5-1 and TRBJ1-2; D is unclear. Germline V gene sequence: CDR1 SGHRS, CDR2 YFSETQ. Deletions cut 0 bases from V and 4 bases from J, with 13 bases between. This CDR3 has 15 residues. The CDR3 nucleotides are TGCGCCAGCAGCTTGGGTATGGGCCCAGGCTATGGCTACACCTTC. Residues: CASSLGMGPGYGYTF.

The genes are TRBV6-6 and TRBJ1-1; weak D call: TRBD1 (5 bases). In germline, CDR1 is MNHNY, CDR2 SVGAGI (reference sequence). This CDR3 comprises 15 residues. Trimming left V 6 bases short and J 3 bases short, with 17 bases between. Written as DNA, the CDR3 is TGTGCCAGCAGCCACCGAACAGGAGTGGACACTGAAGCTTTCTTT. Protein: CASSHRTGVDTEAFF.

The chain has TRBV25-1 and TRBJ2-6, with D possibly TRBD2 on 6 matching bases. From germline, CDR1 is MGHDK and CDR2 SYGVNS. Deletions cut 1 base from V and 0 bases from J, with 13 bases between. CDR3 length equals 18 residues. CDR3 residues: CASSEWRGGSSGANVLTF. The CDR3 region has the DNA TGTGCCAGCAGTGAATGGCGGGGTGGAAGCTCTGGGGCCAACGTCCTGACTTTC.

Comment on this clone: Additional DNA sequences in this sample encode the identical CDR3. The J gene is TRBJ2-5, the V gene TRBV7-9; D may be TRBD2 (6 bases). CDR3 length equals 13 residues. Germline lookup yields CDR1 SEHNR and CDR2 FQNEAQ (reference sequence). V lost 0 bases and J 4 bases, leaving 6 bases between the germline ends. CDR3 region: CASSLAGGETQYF. The DNA of the CDR3 is TGTGCCAGCAGCTTAGCGGGGGGAGAGACCCAGTACTTC. Full variable domain (missing parts from reference TRBV7-9 and TRBJ2-5): DTGVSQNPRHKITKRGQNVTFRCDPISEHNRLYWYRQTLGQGPEFLTYFQNEAQLEKSRLLSDRFSAERPKGSFSTLEIQRTEQGDSAMYLCASSLAGGETQYFGPGTRLLVL.

The CDR3 nucleotides are TGTGCCAGCAGTGATCACACACGGGTGGTTAAAACTGAAGCTTTCTTT. This translates into CASSDHTRVVKTEAFF. The V call is TRBV6-1, the J call TRBJ1-1, with D unclear. V shed 3 bases and J shed 5 bases, with 19 bases lying between them. Germline V gene data show CDR1 as MNHNS and CDR2 as SASEGT. The CDR3 runs 16 residues.

This clone was counted between two and nine times. This rearrangement joins TRBV9 to TRBJ2-5; D is unclear. Germline V gives CDR1 SGDLS, CDR2 YYNGEE. Trimming stripped 1 base from V and 5 bases from J, with 12 bases between. The CDR3 runs 14 residues. The CDR3 protein is CASSVTSVGETQYF. The CDR3 DNA follows: TGTGCCAGCAGCGTAACTTCGGTCGGGGAGACCCAGTACTTC.

The chain is built from TRBV27 and TRBJ2-3; tentatively, D is TRBD2 (6 bases). CDR1 and CDR2 (germline): MNHEY, SMNVEV (reference sequence). V lost 3 bases to trimming and J lost 3 bases, with 16 bases between them. The CDR3 is 16 amino acids. In DNA, the CDR3 is TGTGCCAGCAGTTTGGAGGGGAGGATTGGAACAGATACGCAGTATTTT. Amino acids: CASSLEGRIGTDTQYF.

Remarks on this clone: The same CDR3 can be traced to other DNA sequences in this sample. The chain employs TRBV18 and TRBJ1-1; D is unclear. Germline CDR1 is KGHSH and CDR2 is LQKENI. CDR3 length: 13 amino acids. The V end lost 2 bases, the J end lost 4 bases, and 8 bases lay between the germline ends. This chain's CDR3 is CASSPVEGTEAFF. Here the CDR3 DNA reads TGTGCCAGCTCACCAGTGGAGGGCACTGAAGCTTTCTTT.